A selection of T cell receptor beta chains follows, all from one sample in a study of CD8 T cells in Susac syndrome. Each CDR3 protein gets one entry after TCRdb re-called the immunoSEQ multiplex PCR reads with MiXCR. The sample comprises more than 95,000 distinct CDR3 sequences, about 94% of which are singletons, and more than 0.2% rests with the top ten. Material for sequencing was CD8+ T cells from PBMCs. Receptor source: a human donor with Susac syndrome. The CDR3 runs from the conserved cysteine through the conserved F or W. Fields, in order: V gene, J gene, CDR3 length, clone size, D gene, CDR3 protein, CDR3 DNA. D genes are given only for firm matches. Size values are once, few and many counts, or a class for expanded clones, and some rows have none.

TRBV7-3	TRBJ2-2	16	NA	TRBD1	CASSLRDRGLAGELFF	TGTGCCAGCAGCCTCCGGGACAGGGGGCTCGCCGGGGAGCTGTTTTTT
TRBV5-1	TRBJ1-1	16	NA	TRBD1	CASSEPGQGLNTEAFF	TGCGCCAGCAGCGAACCGGGACAGGGCCTGAACACTGAAGCTTTCTTT
TRBV11-2	TRBJ2-5	15	NA	TRBD2	CATRETSGGRETQYF	TGTGCCACCAGAGAGACTAGCGGGGGTCGGGAGACCCAGTACTTC
TRBV12-3/TRBV12-4	TRBJ2-1	16	once	TRBD2	CASSFGAGLAWNEQFF	TGTGCCAGCAGTTTTGGCGCGGGACTAGCGTGGAATGAGCAGTTCTTC
TRBV20-1	TRBJ2-1	15	once	NA	CSARETFWDNNEQFF	TGCAGTGCTAGAGAGACCTTTTGGGACAACAATGAGCAGTTCTTC
TRBV20-1	TRBJ2-3	14	NA	NA	CSASLGDGPDTQYF	TGCAGTGCTAGCCTAGGGGATGGGCCAGATACGCAGTATTTT
TRBV5-6	TRBJ2-1	15	NA	TRBD2	CASSPLAGGSGEQFF	TGTGCCAGCAGCCCACTAGCGGGAGGTTCGGGTGAGCAGTTCTTC
TRBV12-3/TRBV12-4	TRBJ2-1	14	NA	TRBD1	CASSLGTGNNEQFF	TGTGCCAGCAGTTTGGGGACAGGTAACAATGAGCAGTTCTTC
TRBV19	TRBJ1-1	13	NA	NA	CASSKTLNTEAFF	TGTGCCAGTAGTAAGACCTTGAACACTGAAGCTTTCTTT
TRBV12-3/TRBV12-4	TRBJ2-1	14	NA	NA	CASLGGGDYNEQFF	TGTGCCAGCCTGGGAGGGGGGGACTACAATGAGCAGTTCTTC
TRBV5-1	TRBJ2-2	14	NA	NA	CASSLLTNTGELFF	TGCGCCAGCAGCCTACTGACGAACACCGGGGAGCTGTTTTTT
TRBV2	TRBJ2-2	15	once	NA	CASSKDQRGTGELFF	TGTGCCAGCAGTAAGGACCAGAGAGGCACCGGGGAGCTGTTTTTT
TRBV4-1	TRBJ2-1	17	NA	TRBD2	CASSQGVAGVVRSEQFF	TGCGCCAGCAGCCAGGGGGTAGCGGGAGTAGTTCGGAGTGAGCAGTTCTTC
TRBV19	TRBJ2-3	15	NA	NA	CASSIDSSSTDTQYF	TGTGCCAGTAGTATAGACTCCTCTAGCACAGATACGCAGTATTTT
TRBV12-3/TRBV12-4	TRBJ1-2	12	NA	NA	CASSLGRYGYTF	TGTGCCAGCAGTTTGGGGCGGTATGGCTACACCTTC
TRBV20-1	TRBJ2-3	15	NA	NA	CSAGYTGVEPDTQYF	TGCAGTGCTGGCTACACCGGCGTCGAGCCAGATACGCAGTATTTT
TRBV25-1	TRBJ2-7	14	NA	NA	CASSGTTSSYEQYF	TGTGCCAGCAGTGGGACCACCAGCTCCTACGAGCAGTACTTC
TRBV7-9	TRBJ2-7	17	NA	TRBD2	CASSNRLAGVSSYEQYF	TGTGCCAGCAGCAACCGACTAGCGGGTGTGAGCTCCTACGAGCAGTACTTC
TRBV12-3/TRBV12-4	TRBJ2-5	15	NA	NA	CASSLGLGTGETQYF	TGTGCCAGCAGTTTAGGGCTCGGGACTGGGGAGACCCAGTACTTC
TRBV13	TRBJ1-1	14	NA	NA	CASSGLEGIYEAFF	TGTGCCAGCAGCGGTCTGGAGGGGATCTATGAAGCTTTCTTT
TRBV6-6	TRBJ2-2	16	NA	TRBD2	CASILGLAGATGELFF	TGTGCCAGCATCCTCGGATTAGCGGGCGCCACCGGGGAGCTGTTTTTT
TRBV6-2/TRBV6-3	TRBJ2-7	14	few	NA	CASSYSDSSYEQYF	TGTGCCAGCAGTTACTCCGACAGCTCCTACGAGCAGTACTTC
TRBV28	TRBJ1-2	15	NA	TRBD1	CASSLDRGPNYGYTF	TGTGCCAGCAGTTTGGACAGGGGGCCGAACTATGGCTACACCTTC
TRBV18	TRBJ2-1	15	NA	NA	CASSPPESNYNEQFF	TGTGCCAGCTCACCACCTGAAAGTAACTACAATGAGCAGTTCTTC
TRBV30	TRBJ1-1	14	NA	TRBD1	CAWSGGQGGTEAFF	TGTGCCTGGAGTGGAGGACAGGGCGGAACTGAAGCTTTCTTT
TRBV7-8	TRBJ1-2	13	NA	NA	CASSPVPYHGYTF	TGTGCCAGCAGCCCTGTCCCCTACCACGGCTACACCTTC